Listed below are T cell receptor beta chains from one sample, sequenced in a study of T-cell reconstitution after alpha-beta-depleted transplantation in children. TCRdb independently ran MiXCR on the PCR reads; one entry per CDR3 protein. The sample includes about 480,000 distinct CDR3 sequences, under 15% of them seen just once. This sample comprised PBMCs from the stem cell graft donor, obtained from the stem cell graft. Receptors originate from a human donor who donated a stem cell graft to a child with combined immunodeficiency. The CDR3 runs from the conserved cysteine through the conserved F or W. The D gene is left open where the match is weak. Expanded clones get a size class; other rows say once, few or many, or leave the size out.

abundance: many; j_gene: TRBJ1-1; v_gene: TRBV12-3/TRBV12-4; d_gene: -; CDR3nt: TGTGCCAGCGAGGTTACCTTGAACACTGAAGCTTTCTTT; CDR3aa: CASEVTLNTEAFF
abundance: -; j_gene: TRBJ2-5; v_gene: TRBV14; d_gene: -; CDR3nt: TGTGCCAGCAGCCACCGCGTCGGAGAGACCCAGTACTTC; CDR3aa: CASSHRVGETQYF
abundance: -; j_gene: TRBJ2-5; v_gene: TRBV29-1; d_gene: TRBD1; CDR3nt: TGCAGCGTCCACAGGGGGCAAGAGACCCAGTACTTC; CDR3aa: CSVHRGQETQYF
abundance: few; j_gene: TRBJ1-1; v_gene: TRBV20-1; d_gene: TRBD1; CDR3nt: TGCAGTGCTACGACAGGGACTGAAGCTTTCTTT; CDR3aa: CSATTGTEAFF
abundance: many; j_gene: TRBJ2-2; v_gene: TRBV5-1; d_gene: -; CDR3nt: TGCGCCAGCAGCTTGGAAGCTGACGCTACCGGGGAGCTGTTTTTT; CDR3aa: CASSLEADATGELFF
abundance: many; j_gene: TRBJ2-7; v_gene: TRBV12-3/TRBV12-4; d_gene: -; CDR3nt: TGTGCCAGCAGTTTCCGGGGACCTTACGAGCAGTACTTC; CDR3aa: CASSFRGPYEQYF
abundance: many; j_gene: TRBJ2-5; v_gene: TRBV12-3/TRBV12-4; d_gene: TRBD2; CDR3nt: TGTGCCAGCAGTTTAGCTAGCGGGGGGTACCAAGAGACCCAGTACTTC; CDR3aa: CASSLASGGYQETQYF
abundance: few; j_gene: TRBJ2-3; v_gene: TRBV5-1; d_gene: TRBD2; CDR3nt: TGCGCCAGCAGCGAATGGGGGACTAGCGGGGCCACAGATACGCAGTATTTT; CDR3aa: CASSEWGTSGATDTQYF
abundance: few; j_gene: TRBJ2-3; v_gene: TRBV20-1; d_gene: -; CDR3nt: TGCAGTGCTAGAGATATGACAGGTGGGAAGTCCTCTAGCACAGATACGCAGTATTTT; CDR3aa: CSARDMTGGKSSSTDTQYF
abundance: few; j_gene: TRBJ1-5; v_gene: TRBV20-1; d_gene: -; CDR3nt: TGCAGTGCTGCCTATGGGGATAGCAATCAGCCCCAGCATTTT; CDR3aa: CSAAYGDSNQPQHF
abundance: -; j_gene: TRBJ2-7; v_gene: TRBV20-1; d_gene: TRBD2; CDR3nt: TGCAGTGCTACGGGACTAGCGCGCTCCTACGAGCAGTACTTC; CDR3aa: CSATGLARSYEQYF
abundance: few; j_gene: TRBJ2-7; v_gene: TRBV7-9; d_gene: TRBD1; CDR3nt: TGTGCCAGCAGCCGGTACCGGGACAGGGCTAACGAGCAGTACTTC; CDR3aa: CASSRYRDRANEQYF
abundance: few; j_gene: TRBJ1-1; v_gene: TRBV12-3/TRBV12-4; d_gene: -; CDR3nt: TGTGCCAGCAGTTTAGGTGGCAGGGGATGGACTGAAGCTTTCTTT; CDR3aa: CASSLGGRGWTEAFF
abundance: many; j_gene: TRBJ2-3; v_gene: TRBV7-2; d_gene: -; CDR3nt: TGTGCCAGCAAACCACGGGTTGGAGATACGCAGTATTTT; CDR3aa: CASKPRVGDTQYF
abundance: -; j_gene: TRBJ2-5; v_gene: TRBV9; d_gene: -; CDR3nt: TGTGCCAGCAGCGTAGTACAGGGAGGGACCCAGTACTTC; CDR3aa: CASSVVQGGTQYF
abundance: few; j_gene: TRBJ2-5; v_gene: TRBV7-3; d_gene: TRBD1; CDR3nt: TGTGCCAGCAGCTTCTCCGGGACAGGGGCCCCAACCCAGTACTTC; CDR3aa: CASSFSGTGAPTQYF
abundance: many; j_gene: TRBJ1-2; v_gene: TRBV10-3; d_gene: -; CDR3nt: TGTGCCATCAGAAAGGAGTTCTATGGCTACACCTTC; CDR3aa: CAIRKEFYGYTF
abundance: many; j_gene: TRBJ2-7; v_gene: TRBV27; d_gene: -; CDR3nt: TGTGCCAGCAGCGTGGGGGGAGGACGCTACGAGCAGTACTTC; CDR3aa: CASSVGGGRYEQYF
abundance: many; j_gene: TRBJ2-7; v_gene: TRBV9; d_gene: TRBD1; CDR3nt: TGTGCCAGCAGCGTAGAGGGGGACAGCTACGAGCAGTACTTC; CDR3aa: CASSVEGDSYEQYF
abundance: many; j_gene: TRBJ2-3; v_gene: TRBV15; d_gene: -; CDR3nt: TGTGCCACCAGCTGGGAATGGGGCCTGACAGATACGCAGTATTTT; CDR3aa: CATSWEWGLTDTQYF
abundance: -; j_gene: TRBJ2-2; v_gene: TRBV5-1; d_gene: -; CDR3nt: TGCGCCAGCAGCCGCACCCTCGTCACCGGGGAGCTGTTTTTT; CDR3aa: CASSRTLVTGELFF
abundance: -; j_gene: TRBJ2-2; v_gene: TRBV6-2/TRBV6-3; d_gene: -; CDR3nt: TGTGCCAGCAGTTACCGTGAATTGAACACCGGGGAGCTGTTTTTT; CDR3aa: CASSYRELNTGELFF
abundance: few; j_gene: TRBJ2-7; v_gene: TRBV6-1; d_gene: -; CDR3nt: TGTGCCAGCAAAAAAAAGGGGGAGAGTCTTTCCTACGAGCAGTACTTC; CDR3aa: CASKKKGESLSYEQYF
abundance: -; j_gene: TRBJ2-7; v_gene: TRBV6-2/TRBV6-3; d_gene: -; CDR3nt: TGTGCCAGCAGCACAGGGTTCTACGAGCAGTACTTC; CDR3aa: CASSTGFYEQYF
abundance: -; j_gene: TRBJ1-3; v_gene: TRBV4-2; d_gene: TRBD1; CDR3nt: TGTGCCAGCAGCCATCCCTTTGGACAGGGAACAGGGGGAAACACCATATATTTT; CDR3aa: CASSHPFGQGTGGNTIYF
abundance: few; j_gene: TRBJ2-7; v_gene: TRBV20-1; d_gene: -; CDR3nt: TGCAGTGCTAGGGGCGGGGACTCCTACGAGCAGTACTTC; CDR3aa: CSARGGDSYEQYF